Following are 26 T cell receptor beta chains from one sample sequenced in a study of monozygotic twins with inflammatory bowel disease. TCRdb re-called the 5' RACE reads and shows each CDR3 protein once, DNA omitted. This table holds some 160,000 distinct CDR3 sequences. The sample was blood. These receptors originate from a human donor with ulcerative colitis or Crohn's disease, or a healthy co-twin of an affected twin (not recorded which).

The V call is TRBV5-1, the J call TRBJ2-2; absent DNA, TCRdb's TRBD2 call cannot be checked. This CDR3 region has 16 residues. Looked up from germline, CDR1 is SGHRS and CDR2 is YFSETQ. CDR3: CASSLSGTPNTGELFF.

V is TRBV12-3 or TRBV12-4 and J is TRBJ1-6. There are 15 residues in the CDR3. The CDR3 spells CASSLGSPYNSPLHF.

The chain recombines TRBV21-1 with TRBJ2-1; TCRdb designates TRBD2, a call that cannot be tested without DNA. TRBV21-1 is a pseudogene locus. The CDR3 is made up of 19 amino acids. This chain's CDR3 is CASSNRGSCTASSYNEQFF.

The chain couples TRBV5-1 to TRBJ2-7; checking the TCRdb D call of TRBD1 is not possible without DNA. This CDR3 has 14 amino acids. CDR1 is SGHRS, CDR2 YFSETQ, per germline. The CDR3 spells CASSFGQGRYEQYF.

The rearrangement uses TRBV5-4 and TRBJ2-7; TCRdb lists TRBD1, though no DNA is available to test this call. This CDR3 is built from 14 residues. The V gene's germline CDR1 is SGHNT and CDR2 YYREEE (reference sequence). The CDR3: CASSFTGVPYEQYF.

CDR3 sequence reads: CASSFSLTPNRVTNGYTF. The chain uses TRBV12-3 or TRBV12-4 and TRBJ1-2; TCRdb's D call, TRBD1, is unchecked because there is no DNA. This CDR3 has 18 amino acids.

The V and J genes are TRBV20-1 and TRBJ1-6; TCRdb reports TRBD1, a call that lacks DNA to check it against. Germline V lookup: CDR1 DFQATT, CDR2 SNEGSKA (reference sequence). The CDR3 has 16 residues. CDR3 amino acids: CSAREVGGHPNSPLHF.

J is TRBJ2-2 and V is TRBV29-1; TCRdb proposes TRBD2, but this gene call is untestable without DNA. The CDR3 sequence is 14 residues long. Germline loops: CDR1 SQVTM, CDR2 ANQGSEA. The CDR3 spells CSGTRGWNTGELFF.

CDR3: CSAPGVGQETQYF. The chain is built from TRBV20-1 and TRBJ2-5; the D gene TCRdb calls, TRBD1, cannot be checked with no DNA. CDR1 is DFQATT, CDR2 SNEGSKA, per germline (reference sequence). There are 13 residues in the CDR3.

This rearrangement joins TRBV7-2 to TRBJ1-2; TCRdb's D call, TRBD1, is unchecked because there is no DNA. There are 13 residues in the CDR3. The germline V gene has CDR1 SGHTA and CDR2 FQGNSA. CDR3 protein: CASSRDNTGGYTF.

The rearrangement links TRBV5-1 to TRBJ1-2; the D gene TCRdb calls, TRBD1, cannot be checked with no DNA. Germline CDR1 and CDR2: SGHRS and YFSETQ. This CDR3 contains 13 residues. The CDR3 reads CASSRGQGDGYTF.

The chain employs TRBV3-1 and TRBJ2-5. The CDR3 contains 13 residues. CDR1 LGHDT and CDR2 YNNKEL come from the germline V gene (reference sequence). CDR3 protein: CASSQGRARAQYF.

V usage is TRBV6-5 and J usage is TRBJ2-2; as DNA is missing, the TRBD1 call by TCRdb cannot be tested. The CDR3 covers 17 residues. Germline V gives CDR1 MNHEY, CDR2 SVGAGI. This CDR3 reads CASSYYSTGPNTGELFF.

This rearrangement joins TRBV20-1 to TRBJ2-7; TCRdb's D gene call, TRBD1, goes unchecked for lack of DNA. Germline lookup yields CDR1 DFQATT and CDR2 SNEGSKA (reference sequence). This CDR3 spans 17 amino acids. CDR3 amino acids: CSARDFTRTGNPYEQYF.

The rearrangement uses TRBV6-5 and TRBJ1-5; TCRdb proposes TRBD1, but this gene call is untestable without DNA. The CDR3 loop spans 13 amino acids. CDR1 MNHEY and CDR2 SVGAGI come from the germline V gene. CDR3 region: CASRDSSNQPQHF.

The genes are TRBV20-1 and TRBJ2-2; TCRdb's D call of TRBD1 is untestable without DNA. This CDR3 contains 15 residues. CDR1 and CDR2 from the germline V gene are DFQATT and SNEGSKA (reference sequence). This CDR3 is CSAARGAANTGELFF.

The V and J genes are TRBV20-1 and TRBJ1-6; the TRBD1 assignment by TCRdb is unverifiable without DNA. The V gene's germline CDR1 is DFQATT and CDR2 SNEGSKA (reference sequence). The CDR3 is made up of 13 amino acids. This chain's CDR3 is CSATGQGYSPLHF.

The J gene is TRBJ2-3, the V gene TRBV3-1; with no DNA, the TCRdb D assignment of TRBD1 cannot be verified. The CDR3 sequence is 13 residues long. Germline CDR1 is LGHDT and CDR2 is YNNKEL (reference sequence). This CDR3 reads CASSQEGTRKQYF.

The chain combines TRBV2 with TRBJ2-2. The CDR3 has 14 amino acids. CDR1 is SNHLY, CDR2 FYNNEI, per germline. The CDR3: CASRDRIHTGELFF.

This chain joins TRBV7-2 and TRBJ2-5; TCRdb's D gene call, TRBD2, goes unchecked for lack of DNA. In germline, CDR1 is SGHTA, CDR2 FQGNSA. The CDR3 length is 16 residues. The CDR3 region is CASSPRGLAGRETQYF.

The V call is TRBV9, the J call TRBJ2-2. Germline CDR1 is SGDLS and CDR2 is YYNGEE. CDR3 length equals 15 residues. CDR3: CASSGGLENTGELFF. The complete variable domain, with remaining parts taken from reference TRBV9 and TRBJ2-2, reads DSGVTQTPKHLITATGQRVTLRCSPRSGDLSVYWYQQSLDQGLQFLIQYYNGEERAKGNILERFSAQQFPDLHSELNLSSLELGDSALYFCASSGGLENTGELFFGEGSRLTVL.

The chain recombines TRBV15 with TRBJ1-1. The germline CDR1 and CDR2 sequences are LNHNV and YYDKDF (reference sequence). CDR3 length: 16 amino acids. CDR3 sequence reads: CVTSRWAGVMNTEAFF. The full variable domain, completed using reference TRBV15 and TRBJ1-1, is DAMVIQNPRYQVTQFGKPVTLSCSQTLNHNVMYWYQQKSSQAPKLLFHYYDKDFNNEADTPDNFQSRRPNTSFCFLDIRSPGLGDTAMYLCVTSRWAGVMNTEAFFGQGTRLTVV.

The rearrangement links TRBV19 to TRBJ2-2; TCRdb indicates TRBD1, and absent DNA this call remains unverified. In germline, CDR1 is LNHDA, CDR2 SQIVND (reference sequence). The CDR3 length is 16 residues. The CDR3 here is CASSRDRGRDTGELFF.

The chain couples TRBV5-4 to TRBJ2-1; TCRdb's assignment of TRBD2 cannot be checked, as there is no DNA. The CDR3 is 13 amino acids. In germline, CDR1 is SGHNT, CDR2 YYREEE (reference sequence). The CDR3 loop is CARRQAQGCEQFF.

This chain uses TRBV5-1 with TRBJ1-1. Germline CDR1 and CDR2: SGHRS and YFSETQ. CDR3 size: 14 residues. The CDR3 loop reads CASSLMRGDTKAFF.

The CDR3 protein is CASSRVAGEFYEQYF. The genes are TRBV3-1 and TRBJ2-7; the D call of TRBD2 rests on TCRdb alone, since no DNA is present to check it. Per the germline V gene, CDR1 is LGHDT and CDR2 is YNNKEL (reference sequence). The CDR3 runs to 15 residues.